The rows below give T cell receptor beta chains drawn from one sample of a study of cytomegalovirus exposure and HLA in healthy donors. Sequencing was performed with immunoSEQ multiplex PCR; in TCRdb, only in-frame clones are kept and a portion is missing. The table shows some 130,000 clones, with around 77% occurring only once. Sequencing was performed on PBMCs. The source of these receptors is a man aged 25-45 years in good health and CMV-seronegative. Each CDR3 is given with its conserved first and last residue. D genes are given only for firm matches. Size is stated for part of the rows, as once, few or many counts, or as a class when the clone is expanded.

clone_size: once; v_call: TRBV30; d_call: NA; cdr3_aa: CAWSLRQWRGPYNEQFF
clone_size: once; v_call: TRBV2; d_call: TRBD1; cdr3_aa: CASSDLRRTGGGDTQYF
clone_size: few; v_call: TRBV6-5; d_call: TRBD1; cdr3_aa: CASSYSGGQGYEQYF
clone_size: NA; v_call: TRBV29-1; d_call: TRBD2; cdr3_aa: CSVRLAGPQETQYF
clone_size: few; v_call: TRBV2; d_call: NA; cdr3_aa: CASSIQGFSNQPQHF
clone_size: NA; v_call: TRBV18; d_call: TRBD2; cdr3_aa: CASSGGQPKNIQYF
clone_size: once; v_call: TRBV19; d_call: NA; cdr3_aa: CASSWQGRLPSGTDTQYF
clone_size: NA; v_call: TRBV18; d_call: TRBD2; cdr3_aa: CASSPPFGTGGDEQFF
clone_size: NA; v_call: TRBV6-6; d_call: TRBD1; cdr3_aa: CASSYSGTGVYGYTF
clone_size: NA; v_call: TRBV2; d_call: NA; cdr3_aa: CASSESSRSYGYTF
clone_size: NA; v_call: TRBV29-1; d_call: TRBD1; cdr3_aa: CSVGGTGGNTGELFF
clone_size: NA; v_call: TRBV12-1; d_call: NA; cdr3_aa: CASGSGSLGEQYF
clone_size: NA; v_call: TRBV6-5; d_call: NA; cdr3_aa: CASLQATNEKLFF
clone_size: NA; v_call: TRBV7-8; d_call: TRBD1; cdr3_aa: CASSLDRGPYNEQFF
clone_size: NA; v_call: TRBV7-2; d_call: TRBD2; cdr3_aa: CASSFLADFYEQYF
clone_size: NA; v_call: TRBV6-1; d_call: NA; cdr3_aa: CASSGGWVNTEAFF
clone_size: NA; v_call: TRBV7-9; d_call: NA; cdr3_aa: CASSMGLEAFF
clone_size: NA; v_call: TRBV27; d_call: NA; cdr3_aa: CATRQTYNEQFF
clone_size: NA; v_call: TRBV29-1; d_call: TRBD1; cdr3_aa: CSVRTGGPMNTEAFF
clone_size: few; v_call: TRBV19; d_call: TRBD2; cdr3_aa: CASAMGQQGLAVLGTQYF
clone_size: NA; v_call: TRBV7-8; d_call: NA; cdr3_aa: CASRVRGLGEQYF
clone_size: NA; v_call: TRBV30; d_call: TRBD2; cdr3_aa: CAWRERGGLAFGTQYF
clone_size: NA; v_call: TRBV7-6; d_call: NA; cdr3_aa: CASSRRLDTGELFF
clone_size: NA; v_call: TRBV10-1; d_call: TRBD1; cdr3_aa: CASTSGTASTDTQYF
clone_size: NA; v_call: TRBV10-3; d_call: TRBD1; cdr3_aa: CAISDADRGSDTQYF
clone_size: NA; v_call: TRBV9; d_call: TRBD1; cdr3_aa: CASTPSNLRGETGEGYTF
clone_size: NA; v_call: TRBV28; d_call: TRBD2; cdr3_aa: CASRGRGGTTYNEQFF
clone_size: NA; v_call: TRBV19; d_call: NA; cdr3_aa: CASSISQGEHNEQFF
clone_size: NA; v_call: TRBV30; d_call: NA; cdr3_aa: CAWNTANIYNEQFF
clone_size: NA; v_call: TRBV11-2; d_call: NA; cdr3_aa: CASTPGQGAGNTIYF